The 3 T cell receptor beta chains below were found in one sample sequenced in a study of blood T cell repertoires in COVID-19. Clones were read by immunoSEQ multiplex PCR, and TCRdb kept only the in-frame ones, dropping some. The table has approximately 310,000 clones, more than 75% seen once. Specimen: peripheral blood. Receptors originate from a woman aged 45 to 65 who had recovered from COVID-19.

The CDR3 here is CASSPDRGSDIQYF. CDR3 bases: TGCGCCAGCAGCCCTGACAGGGGCTCAGACATTCAGTACTTC. The chain combines TRBV5-1 with TRBJ2-4, with TRBD1 identical over 8 bases. CDR1 is SGHRS, CDR2 YFSETQ, per germline. This CDR3 is built from 14 residues. V shed 4 bases, J shed 8 bases, and the junction held 8 bases outside the gene matches.

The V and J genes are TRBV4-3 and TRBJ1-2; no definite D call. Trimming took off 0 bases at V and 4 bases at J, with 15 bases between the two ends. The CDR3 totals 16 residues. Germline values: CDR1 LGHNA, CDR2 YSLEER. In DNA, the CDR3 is TGCGCCAGCAGCCAAGAACCAGCCAGAGGAAGCTATGGCTACACCTTC. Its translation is CASSQEPARGSYGYTF.

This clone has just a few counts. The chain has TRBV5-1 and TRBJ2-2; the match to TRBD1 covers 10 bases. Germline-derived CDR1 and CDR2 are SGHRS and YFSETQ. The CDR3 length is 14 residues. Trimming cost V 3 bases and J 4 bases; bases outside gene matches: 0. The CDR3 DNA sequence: TGCGCCAGCAGCTGGACAGGGGGCACCGGGGAGCTGTTTTTT. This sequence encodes CASSWTGGTGELFF.